The 4 T cell receptor beta chains in this list originate from one sample, sequenced in a study of blood T cell repertoires in COVID-19. Some clones are missing from TCRdb's copy, which holds only in-frame ones; the method was immunoSEQ multiplex PCR. The table lists about 150,000 clones, 75% to 90% of them singletons, with approximately 0.5% in the top ten. Sequenced: peripheral blood. Receptors were obtained from a man in his fifties or sixties with acute or convalescent COVID-19.

The J gene is TRBJ2-3, the V gene TRBV19; D gene ambiguous. The CDR3 is made up of 12 amino acids. Trimming left V 5 bases short and J 0 bases short, with 3 bases between. Germline CDR1 LNHDA, CDR2 SQIVND (reference sequence). The CDR3 protein is CASSLSTDTQYF. In DNA, the CDR3 is TGTGCCAGTAGTCTTAGCACAGATACGCAGTATTTT. The complete variable domain, with remaining parts taken from reference TRBV19 and TRBJ2-3, reads DGGITQSPKYLFRKEGQNVTLSCEQNLNHDAMYWYRQDPGQGLRLIYYSQIVNDFQKGDIAEGYSVSREKKESFPLTVTSAQKNPTAFYLCASSLSTDTQYFGPGTRLTVL.

The CDR3, as DNA: TGTGCCAGTGCTAGCTCCCGGGACAGGGTATCCGGCGGGGGCTACACCTTC. It encodes CASASSRDRVSGGGYTF. The genes are TRBV19 and TRBJ1-2, with TRBD1 matching 9 bases. The germline CDR1 and CDR2 sequences are LNHDA and SQIVND (reference sequence). Germline trimming cut 8 bases from V and 8 bases from J; bases unmatched to any gene: 21. This CDR3 has 17 amino acids.

This rearrangement joins TRBV6-5 to TRBJ2-3; D might be TRBD2 (6 bases). The CDR3 is 10 residues long. Deletions cut 6 bases from V and 13 bases from J, with 11 bases between. The V gene's germline CDR1 is MNHEY and CDR2 SVGAGI. CDR3 sequence: CASSSGTEYF. CDR3 nucleotide sequence: TGTGCCAGCAGCTCCGGGACTGAGTATTTT.

The rearrangement links TRBV3-1 (or the pseudogene TRBV3-2) to TRBJ1-1; D gene uncertain. This CDR3 has 12 amino acids. Trimming shortened V by 4 bases and J by 5 bases, and 8 bases separated the two germline ends. Germline values: CDR1 LGHDT, CDR2 YNNKEL (reference sequence). This chain's CDR3 is CASSLRETEAFF. In DNA, the CDR3 is TGTGCCAGCAGCCTGCGGGAAACTGAAGCTTTCTTT.